This paragraph covers one T cell receptor beta chain sequence. Its antigen is currently not known. Base qualities are not provided; no much larger clone lies one nucleotide away. This entry belongs to a study of blood T cell repertoires in COVID-19 (dated by TCRdb to the early 2020s). Study-wide context: The collaborator samples originated in the United States, Italy and Spain and spanned the acute and convalescent phases of COVID-19. The prospective study material was composed of cDNA or gDNA derived from T cells, B-cell-depleted T cells, or PBMCs. Deeply sampled blood TCRbeta repertoires from subjects exposed to, actively infected with, or recovered from COVID-19 were included in the dataset. The repertoires were made available in a free public database intended to serve as a resource for research on the immune response to SARS-CoV-2. The samples were drawn from the first 160 participants of the ongoing ImmuneRACE study and from over a thousand subjects provided by 6 global collaborators. Nearly every sample came with metadata listing a de-identified subject ID, COVID-19 status, age in years and sex. Where available, HLA class I and class II types were taken from metadata supplied by the sample provider and were not determined by assay-based typing.

Study-wide findings and limitations: How much clinical and demographic metadata was included differed by source and by participant, and the metadata was provided uncurated.

A second Seattle source provided samples from volunteer blood donors who had recovered from COVID-19. Collaborating institutions collected whole blood in K2EDTA tubes following their own protocols. For TCRbeta analysis, collaborator samples were shipped as frozen whole blood, as isolated PBMCs, or as DNA extracted from either sample type. For CDR1 and CDR2, the germline V gene lists MNHEY and SVGEGT. Measured from the cysteine to the phenylalanine, the CDR3 is 16 residues long. The DNA shown is the 48-base CDR3, in frame from base 1. V is trimmed back by 0 bases and J by 0 bases, and the junction contains 1 base that no gene match accounts for. TCRbeta CDR3 regions were amplified from genomic DNA by means of the immunoSEQ Assay, a bias-controlled multiplex PCR. Processing in the source paper ran as follows. The number of nucleated cells in each sample was estimated by amplification of reference gene primers within the assay. To quantify the absolute abundance of each unique TCRbeta CDR3 rearrangement, sequence reads were collapsed and filtered. For each sample, productive Simpson clonality was calculated as the square root of Simpson's diversity index across productive rearrangements. TCRdb holds this immuneACCESS table with in-frame rearrangements only. Some clones are missing; in checked studies, unresolved V genes explain under half, and the rest has no known cause. For V, J and clone size, that table is used; D and trimming come from the DNA. The sample table records under 250,000 clones; about 85% of these occur just once. The ten biggest clones cover about 5.1% of the sample.

This TCR was sampled from a woman aged 60 to 75 who had recovered from COVID-19. This chain is built from TRBV6-2 or TRBV6-3 and TRBJ2-3, with 9 central nucleotides matching TRBD2. The sequenced material came from peripheral blood. Read as DNA, the sequence is TGTGCCAGCAGTTACTCTGCGGGGGGGAGCACAGATACGCAGTATTTT. Its product reads: CASSYSAGGSTDTQYF.